The clone carrying this T cell receptor (beta chain) was recorded a few times. V shed 7 bases and J 6 bases; nucleotides not matched to a gene: 14. CDR1 is LNHDA and CDR2 is SQIVND in the germline V gene (reference sequence). The CDR3 spans 17 residues. Individual cDNA molecules received unique molecular identifiers. TCRdb reanalysed the 5' RACE reads using MiXCR and keeps one entry per CDR3 protein. This table holds some 90,000 distinct CDR3 sequences, 14% to 15% found once. These data originate in a study of early T cells in non-severe SARS-CoV-2 infection. The wider study: The study sequenced bulk RNA from unsorted whole blood, with chains unpaired.

The receptor was derived from an adult who was a healthcare worker with PCR-confirmed SARS-CoV-2 infection or an uninfected control (not recorded which). The sequencing input was whole blood. This rearrangement joins TRBV19 to TRBJ2-2; TRBD2 matches at 10 bases. This CDR3 is CASKRASGSYFPGELFF. CDR3 DNA: TGTGCCAGTAAACGGGCTAGCGGGAGTTACTTTCCCGGGGAGCTGTTTTTT.